This paragraph reports one T cell receptor beta chain. Its antigen is still unknown. These data are taken from a study of cytomegalovirus exposure and HLA in healthy donors. General study points: Common viral pathogens seemed, in a later analysis, to connect with several of the most significant clusters. In an earlier analysis, productive rearrangement rates for most beta V segments clustered near 87% or 30%.

The germline V gene encodes CDR1 SGHTA and CDR2 FQGNSA. With 1 base removed from V and 11 bases from J, the gap between germline ends came to 9 bases. CDR3 length equals 13 residues. These donors counted as nominally healthy when sampled, but unrecorded immune exposures were likely. PCR involved 60 Vbeta and 13 Jbeta primers. Measured with immunoSEQ multiplex PCR; TCRdb has only the in-frame clones, and not every one. The table lists roughly 110,000 clones, around 82% of them singletons. The receptor was isolated from a man aged 50 or older in good health and CMV-seronegative. The chain joins TRBV7-2 to TRBJ1-6; D unresolved. Sample: PBMCs. CDR3 loop: CASSLGAYPPLHF. The DNA for the CDR3 is TGTGCCAGCAGCTTAGGCGCGTACCCACCCCTCCACTTT.